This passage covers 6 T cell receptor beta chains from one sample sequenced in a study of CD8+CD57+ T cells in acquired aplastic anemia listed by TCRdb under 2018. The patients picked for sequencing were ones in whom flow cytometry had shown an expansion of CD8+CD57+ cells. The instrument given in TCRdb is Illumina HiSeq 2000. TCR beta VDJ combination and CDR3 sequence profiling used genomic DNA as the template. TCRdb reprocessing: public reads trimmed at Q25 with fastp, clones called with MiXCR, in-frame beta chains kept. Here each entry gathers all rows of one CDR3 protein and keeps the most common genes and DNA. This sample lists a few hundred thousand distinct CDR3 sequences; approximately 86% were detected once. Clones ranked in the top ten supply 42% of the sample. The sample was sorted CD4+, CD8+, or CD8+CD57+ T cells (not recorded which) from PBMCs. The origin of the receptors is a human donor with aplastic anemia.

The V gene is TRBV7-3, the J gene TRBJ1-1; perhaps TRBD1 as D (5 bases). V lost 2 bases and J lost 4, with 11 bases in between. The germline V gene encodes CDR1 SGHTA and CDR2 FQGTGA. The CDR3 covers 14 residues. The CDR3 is CASSLAMGLTEAFF. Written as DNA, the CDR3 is TGTGCCAGCAGCTTAGCGATGGGGCTCACTGAAGCTTTCTTT. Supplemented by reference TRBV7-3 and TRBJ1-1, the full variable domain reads GAGVSQTPSNKVTEKGKYVELRCDPISGHTALYWYRQSLGQGPEFLIYFQGTGAADDSGLPNDRFFAVRPEGSVSTLKIQRTERGDSAVYLCASSLAMGLTEAFFGQGTRLTVV.

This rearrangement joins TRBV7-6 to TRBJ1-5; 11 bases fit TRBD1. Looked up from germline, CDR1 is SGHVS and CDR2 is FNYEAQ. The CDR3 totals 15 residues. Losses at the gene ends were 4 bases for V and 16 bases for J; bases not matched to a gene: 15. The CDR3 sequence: CASSSDRGQTPLHHF. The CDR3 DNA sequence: TGTGCCAGCAGCTCGGACAGGGGGCAAACACCGCTCCACCATTTT.

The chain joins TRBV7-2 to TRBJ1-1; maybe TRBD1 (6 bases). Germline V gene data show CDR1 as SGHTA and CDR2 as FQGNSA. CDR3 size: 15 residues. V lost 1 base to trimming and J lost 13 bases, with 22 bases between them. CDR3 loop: CASSLDGGADYDYFF. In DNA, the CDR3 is TGTGCCAGCAGCTTAGATGGGGGCGCCGACTATGACTATTTCTTT.

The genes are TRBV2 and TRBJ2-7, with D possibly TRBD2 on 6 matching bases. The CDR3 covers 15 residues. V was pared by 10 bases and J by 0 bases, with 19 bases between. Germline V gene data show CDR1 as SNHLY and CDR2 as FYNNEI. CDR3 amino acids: CATGRRDLDSYEQYV. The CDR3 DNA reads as TGTGCCACCGGCAGGCGGGACTTAGACTCCTACGAGCAGTACGTC.

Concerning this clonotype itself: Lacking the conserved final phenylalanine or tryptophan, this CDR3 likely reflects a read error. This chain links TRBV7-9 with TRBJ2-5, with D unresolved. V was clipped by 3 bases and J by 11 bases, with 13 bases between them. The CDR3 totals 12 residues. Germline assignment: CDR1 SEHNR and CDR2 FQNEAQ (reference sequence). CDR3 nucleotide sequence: TGTGCCAGCAGCTTTCAAAGAAGCGCGCAGTACTAC. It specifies CASSFQRSAQYY.

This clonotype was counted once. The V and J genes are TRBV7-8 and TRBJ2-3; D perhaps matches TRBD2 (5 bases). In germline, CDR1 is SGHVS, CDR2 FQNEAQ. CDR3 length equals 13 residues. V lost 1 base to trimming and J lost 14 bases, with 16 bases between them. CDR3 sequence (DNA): TGTGCCAGCAGCTTAGGGGGAGCTCCTACTACGTATTTT. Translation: CASSLGGAPTTYF.